The next 15 T cell receptor beta chains were all read from a single sample in a study of blood T cells in healthy people across ages. Primers used in a second PCR of roughly 7 to 12 cycles were a sample-barcoded 5' primer and a J-beta primer mix. MiXCR was run by TCRdb on the 5' RACE reads, yielding one entry per CDR3 protein. The sample gives about 570,000 distinct CDR3 sequences, 25% to 30% of which show up once; roughly 18% is in the top ten. Sequencing was performed on blood. The source of these receptors is a woman in her 70s in good health.

In this sample, this clonotype turned up a few times. The V call is TRBV6-6, the J call TRBJ1-1; no definite D call. Germline V gene lookup returns CDR1 MNHNY and CDR2 SVGAGI (reference sequence). V dropped 2 bases and J dropped 7 bases, with 17 bases sitting between them. There are 15 residues in the CDR3. DNA of the CDR3: TGTGCCAGCAGTTACCTTCAAATGGGCCGAAGTGAAGCTTTCTTT. This gives the protein CASSYLQMGRSEAFF.

There are many counts of this clonotype. The CDR3 sequence is CASSLGSGGAYNEQFF. In DNA, the CDR3 is TGTGCCAGCAGCTTAGGTAGCGGGGGGGCCTACAATGAGCAGTTCTTC. The chain has TRBV7-2 and TRBJ2-1, with 11 bases matching TRBD2. CDR1 is SGHTA and CDR2 is FQGNSA in the germline V gene. The CDR3 runs to 16 residues. V was pared by 1 base and J by 2 bases, with 1 base of the junction left unmatched.

This clonotype was observed a few times. The chain is built from TRBV3-1 and TRBJ1-1; D call uncertain. The CDR3 contains 17 residues. The V gene's germline CDR1 is LGHDT and CDR2 YNNKEL (reference sequence). The V gene lost 4 bases and the J gene lost 8 bases, with 26 bases spanning the gap. The CDR3 coding sequence is TGTGCCAGCAGCCCCTTTGGCGGTATCAATGAAGGTCGGGAAGCTTTCTTT. This encodes CASSPFGGINEGREAFF.

The V call is TRBV11-2, the J call TRBJ2-1, with D possibly matching TRBD2 (5 bases). V dropped 5 bases and J dropped 7 bases, with 15 bases sitting between them. From germline, CDR1 is SGHAT and CDR2 FQNNGV. CDR3 size: 14 residues. The CDR3 here is CASSRVPSSNEQFF. CDR3 in DNA: TGTGCCAGCAGCCGAGTACCTAGCAGTAATGAGCAGTTCTTC.

V usage is TRBV7-2 and J usage is TRBJ2-5, with 9 positions matching TRBD1. Germline lookup yields CDR1 SGHTA and CDR2 FQGNSA. Germline trimming cut 5 bases from V and 0 bases from J; bases unmatched to any gene: 1. This CDR3 is 14 amino acids long. The CDR3 bases are TGTGCCAGCAGCCGGACAGGGGACCAAGAGACCCAGTACTTC. Amino acid sequence: CASSRTGDQETQYF.

V and J are TRBV7-2 and TRBJ2-5; 8 bases align to TRBD1. Germline CDR1 reads SGHTA; CDR2 reads FQGNSA. The J segment lost 3 bases and the V segment lost 3 bases, leaving 3 bases of the junction unmatched. CDR3 length: 14 amino acids. The CDR3, as DNA: TGTGCCAGCAGCTTGTACAGGGGGGAAGAGACCCAGTACTTC. Amino acid sequence: CASSLYRGEETQYF.

The chain employs TRBV20-1 and TRBJ1-1; no clear D. CDR1 and CDR2 (germline): DFQATT, SNEGSKA (reference sequence). The V end was cut by 5 bases, the J end by 3 bases, with 4 bases between. This CDR3 contains 10 residues. The CDR3 DNA follows: TGCAGTGCTTTAGACACTGAAGCTTTCTTT. It yields the protein CSALDTEAFF.

In this sample, this clonotype turned up a few times. V is TRBV9 and J is TRBJ2-5; perhaps TRBD1 as D (5 bases). This CDR3 comprises 12 residues. The V end was cut by 4 bases, the J end by 2 bases, with 6 bases between. Germline V gene sequence: CDR1 SGDLS, CDR2 YYNGEE. The CDR3 DNA follows: TGTGCCAGCAGCAAGGGGCAAGAGACCCAGTACTTC. This sequence encodes CASSKGQETQYF.

The chain links TRBV5-1 to TRBJ1-3; D is unresolved. Germline CDR1 SGHRS, CDR2 YFSETQ. The CDR3 loop spans 13 amino acids. The CDR3 loop is CVYRKLSGNTIYF. In DNA form, the CDR3 reads TGCGTCTACCGGAAGCTCTCTGGAAACACCATATATTTT.

The chain is built from TRBV7-9 and TRBJ2-3; a weak D match, TRBD2 (5 bases). V gave up 8 bases and J gave up 3 bases, with 9 bases separating them. The CDR3 loop spans 12 amino acids. The V gene's germline CDR1 is SEHNR and CDR2 FQNEAQ (reference sequence). The CDR3 loop is CASAGLTDTQYF. The DNA for the CDR3 is TGTGCCAGCGCAGGACTGACAGATACGCAGTATTTT.

As regards this clonotype: Its ends do not fully match the called genes, so a read error is possible. The rearrangement joins TRBV3-1 to TRBJ2-2; D gene ambiguous. The CDR3 has 16 residues. The V gene's germline CDR1 is LGHDT and CDR2 YNNKEL (reference sequence). CDR3 DNA: TGTGCCAGCAGCCAAGGGTTAACCACGAACATCGGGGAGCTGTTTTTT. The encoded protein is CASSQGLTTNIGELFF.

This clonotype has only a few counts. V gene TRBV20-1 combines with J gene TRBJ2-5, with 10 bases identical to TRBD2. Matching the DNA end better, TRBJ2-1 makes the J call doubtful. CDR3 size: 16 residues. Germline CDR1 is DFQATT and CDR2 is SNEGSKA (reference sequence). As DNA, the CDR3 is TGCAGTGCTAGAGATCTAGCGGGGGCTCGCTACAATGAGCAGTTCTTC. Translated: CSARDLAGARYNEQFF.

V gene TRBV4-1 combines with J gene TRBJ1-1; 9 bases are a match to TRBD1. Germline lookup yields CDR1 MGHRA and CDR2 YSYEKL. V was pared by 1 base and J by 4 bases, with 7 bases of the junction left unmatched. This CDR3 has 16 amino acids. For the CDR3, the DNA is TGCGCCAGCAGCCAAGGGGGGGACAGGGAGGGCACTGAAGCTTTCTTT. Translating it yields CASSQGGDREGTEAFF.

V and J are TRBV5-1 and TRBJ1-6; perhaps TRBD1 as D (5 bases). The V gene lost 1 base and the J gene lost 7 bases, with 15 bases spanning the gap. The V gene's germline CDR1 is SGHRS and CDR2 YFSETQ. The CDR3 is made up of 16 amino acids. The CDR3 region is CASSLMGDGRNSPLHF. The CDR3 region has the DNA TGCGCCAGCAGCTTGATGGGGGACGGAAGAAATTCACCCCTCCACTTT. The whole variable domain, remainder taken from reference TRBV5-1 and TRBJ1-6, is KAGVTQTPRYLIKTRGQQVTLSCSPISGHRSVSWYQQTPGQGLQFLFEYFSETQRNKGNFPGRFSGRQFSNSRSEMNVSTLELGDSALYLCASSLMGDGRNSPLHFGNGTRLTVT.

This clonotype has only a few counts. This chain joins TRBV11-2 and TRBJ2-1; 12 bases agree with TRBD2. Trimming cost V 10 bases and J 8 bases; bases outside gene matches: 6. The CDR3 extends over 13 amino acids. CDR1 is SGHAT, CDR2 FQNNGV, per germline. The CDR3, as DNA: TGTGCCACCCGGACTAGCGGGGCCTATGAGCAGTTCTTC. This encodes CATRTSGAYEQFF.